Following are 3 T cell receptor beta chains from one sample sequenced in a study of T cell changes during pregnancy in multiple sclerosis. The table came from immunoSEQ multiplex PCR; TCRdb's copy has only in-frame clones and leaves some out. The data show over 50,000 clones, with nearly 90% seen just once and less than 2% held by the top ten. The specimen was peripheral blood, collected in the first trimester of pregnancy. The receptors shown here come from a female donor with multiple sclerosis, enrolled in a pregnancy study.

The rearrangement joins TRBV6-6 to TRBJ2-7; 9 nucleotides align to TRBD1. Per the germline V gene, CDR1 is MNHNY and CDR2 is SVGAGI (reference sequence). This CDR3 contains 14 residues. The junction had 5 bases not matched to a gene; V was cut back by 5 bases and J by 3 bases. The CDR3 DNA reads TGTGCCAGCAGTAAACAGGGGGCCCTCTACGAGCAGTACTTC. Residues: CASSKQGALYEQYF.

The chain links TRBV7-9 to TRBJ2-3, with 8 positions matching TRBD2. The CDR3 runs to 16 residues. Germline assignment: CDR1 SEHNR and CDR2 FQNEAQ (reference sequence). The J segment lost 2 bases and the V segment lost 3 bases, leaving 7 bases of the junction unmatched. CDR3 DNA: TGTGCCAGCAGCTTCCTAGCGGGCCCTAACACAGATACGCAGTATTTT. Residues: CASSFLAGPNTDTQYF.

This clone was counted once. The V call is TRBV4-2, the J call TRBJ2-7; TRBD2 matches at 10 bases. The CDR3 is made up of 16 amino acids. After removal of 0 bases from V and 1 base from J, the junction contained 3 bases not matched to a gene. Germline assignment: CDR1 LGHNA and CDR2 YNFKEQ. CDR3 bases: TGTGCCAGCAGCCAAGATGCTAGCGGGAGTTCCTACGAGCAGTACTTC. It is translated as CASSQDASGSSYEQYF.